One sample yielded the 10 T cell receptor beta chains listed below, sequenced in a study of T cell responses to AZD1222 COVID-19 vaccine. Profiling relied on immunoSEQ multiplex PCR, and the TCRdb table lists in-frame clones only, not all of them. The top ten clones hold roughly 2.2% of a sample with roughly 150,000 clones, about 92% of them seen once. Sequenced here: peripheral blood, sampled on day 0 of AZD1222 vaccination. These receptors were taken from an adult in good health.

The rearrangement joins TRBV9 to TRBJ1-6; D is unclear. The germline CDR1 and CDR2 sequences are SGDLS and YYNGEE. V dropped 3 bases and J dropped 7 bases, with 11 bases sitting between them. The CDR3 runs 14 residues. The CDR3 bases are TGTGCCAGCAGCGCCCCCGACGGGAATTCACCCCTCCACTTT. It is translated as CASSAPDGNSPLHF. The complete variable domain, with remaining parts taken from reference TRBV9 and TRBJ1-6, reads DSGVTQTPKHLITATGQRVTLRCSPRSGDLSVYWYQQSLDQGLQFLIQYYNGEERAKGNILERFSAQQFPDLHSELNLSSLELGDSALYFCASSAPDGNSPLHFGNGTRLTVT.

This clone turned up a few times. J is TRBJ2-1 and V is TRBV6-1; D gene ambiguous. The CDR3 is made up of 16 amino acids. Trimming stripped 2 bases from V and 4 bases from J, with 15 bases between. Germline assignment: CDR1 MNHNS and CDR2 SASEGT. Here the CDR3 DNA reads TGTGCCAGCAGTGAATCCTTCGGGCAGAATTACAATGAGCAGTTCTTC. Its protein is CASSESFGQNYNEQFF.

This sequence joins TRBV5-4 and TRBJ1-3, with D hard to call. CDR1 is SGHNT, CDR2 YYREEE, per germline (reference sequence). The CDR3 is 13 residues long. The ends were cut back, 3 bases at V and 4 bases at J, with 8 bases in the middle. The CDR3 DNA reads TGTGCCAGCAGCTCGCGGGTCGGAAACACCATATATTTT. Residues: CASSSRVGNTIYF.

The V and J genes are TRBV10-2 and TRBJ1-5; tentatively, D is TRBD1 (5 bases). Germline values: CDR1 WSHSY, CDR2 SAAADI. Trimming removed 9 bases from V and 1 base from J, with 13 bases in between. The CDR3 covers 14 residues. The CDR3 DNA follows: TGCGCCAGTACCACCGGGGACAGCAATCAGCCCCAGCATTTT. Its protein is CASTTGDSNQPQHF.

The J gene is TRBJ2-7, the V gene TRBV19; possibly TRBD2 for D (6 bases). In germline, CDR1 is LNHDA, CDR2 SQIVND (reference sequence). The V end was cut by 0 bases, the J end by 2 bases, with 8 bases between. The CDR3 sequence is 14 residues long. The CDR3 sequence is CASSIEGLAYEQYF. CDR3 DNA sequence: TGTGCCAGTAGTATAGAGGGACTGGCCTACGAGCAGTACTTC.

This rearrangement joins TRBV2 to TRBJ1-2, with a tentative D call TRBD1 (5 bases). This CDR3 contains 12 residues. V was cut by 8 bases and J by 4 bases, with 11 bases left in between. Germline CDR1 reads SNHLY; CDR2 reads FYNNEI. The CDR3 loop is CASGGTGYGYTF. DNA of the CDR3: TGTGCCAGCGGCGGGACTGGCTATGGCTACACCTTC.

This clone was observed a single time. The chain carries TRBV9 and TRBJ2-1, with TRBD2 matching over 11 bases. The CDR3 runs to 16 residues. Germline lookup yields CDR1 SGDLS and CDR2 YYNGEE. Germline trimming cut 0 bases from V and 4 bases from J; bases unmatched to any gene: 3. The CDR3 DNA is TGTGCCAGCAGCGTAGAAGGGACTAGCGGTTACAATGAGCAGTTCTTC. It specifies CASSVEGTSGYNEQFF.

Concerning this clone itself: The same CDR3 arises from other DNA sequences in this sample as well. CDR3 DNA: TGTGCCAGCAGCGCCGGACAGTACACCGGGGAGCTGTTTTTT. It specifies CASSAGQYTGELFF. V and J are TRBV9 and TRBJ2-2; TRBD1 might be the D (6 bases). The CDR3 runs to 14 residues. Between the trimmed V and J ends, which lost 3 bases and 3 bases, there was a span of 9 bases. Germline V gene data show CDR1 as SGDLS and CDR2 as YYNGEE. The full variable domain, in which reference TRBV9 and TRBJ2-2 provide the parts outside the CDR3, is DSGVTQTPKHLITATGQRVTLRCSPRSGDLSVYWYQQSLDQGLQFLIQYYNGEERAKGNILERFSAQQFPDLHSELNLSSLELGDSALYFCASSAGQYTGELFFGEGSRLTVL.

This clone has just a few counts. This rearrangement joins TRBV6-5 to TRBJ1-1; no firm D call. The V end lost 7 bases, the J end lost 1 base, and 10 bases lay between the germline ends. CDR1 and CDR2 (germline): MNHEY, SVGAGI. CDR3 length: 13 amino acids. The CDR3 bases are TGTGCCAGCATGATCCAGGAGAACACTGAAGCTTTCTTT. Encoded protein: CASMIQENTEAFF.

This clone has just one count. V usage is TRBV7-9 and J usage is TRBJ2-1, with 9 bases that match TRBD1. Germline assignment: CDR1 SEHNR and CDR2 FQNEAQ (reference sequence). This CDR3 contains 16 residues. V shed 5 bases, J shed 7 bases, and the junction held 12 bases outside the gene matches. The CDR3 loop reads CASSPPGTGLGNEQFF. The CDR3 DNA sequence: TGTGCCAGCAGCCCTCCCGGGACAGGGCTCGGGAATGAGCAGTTCTTC.